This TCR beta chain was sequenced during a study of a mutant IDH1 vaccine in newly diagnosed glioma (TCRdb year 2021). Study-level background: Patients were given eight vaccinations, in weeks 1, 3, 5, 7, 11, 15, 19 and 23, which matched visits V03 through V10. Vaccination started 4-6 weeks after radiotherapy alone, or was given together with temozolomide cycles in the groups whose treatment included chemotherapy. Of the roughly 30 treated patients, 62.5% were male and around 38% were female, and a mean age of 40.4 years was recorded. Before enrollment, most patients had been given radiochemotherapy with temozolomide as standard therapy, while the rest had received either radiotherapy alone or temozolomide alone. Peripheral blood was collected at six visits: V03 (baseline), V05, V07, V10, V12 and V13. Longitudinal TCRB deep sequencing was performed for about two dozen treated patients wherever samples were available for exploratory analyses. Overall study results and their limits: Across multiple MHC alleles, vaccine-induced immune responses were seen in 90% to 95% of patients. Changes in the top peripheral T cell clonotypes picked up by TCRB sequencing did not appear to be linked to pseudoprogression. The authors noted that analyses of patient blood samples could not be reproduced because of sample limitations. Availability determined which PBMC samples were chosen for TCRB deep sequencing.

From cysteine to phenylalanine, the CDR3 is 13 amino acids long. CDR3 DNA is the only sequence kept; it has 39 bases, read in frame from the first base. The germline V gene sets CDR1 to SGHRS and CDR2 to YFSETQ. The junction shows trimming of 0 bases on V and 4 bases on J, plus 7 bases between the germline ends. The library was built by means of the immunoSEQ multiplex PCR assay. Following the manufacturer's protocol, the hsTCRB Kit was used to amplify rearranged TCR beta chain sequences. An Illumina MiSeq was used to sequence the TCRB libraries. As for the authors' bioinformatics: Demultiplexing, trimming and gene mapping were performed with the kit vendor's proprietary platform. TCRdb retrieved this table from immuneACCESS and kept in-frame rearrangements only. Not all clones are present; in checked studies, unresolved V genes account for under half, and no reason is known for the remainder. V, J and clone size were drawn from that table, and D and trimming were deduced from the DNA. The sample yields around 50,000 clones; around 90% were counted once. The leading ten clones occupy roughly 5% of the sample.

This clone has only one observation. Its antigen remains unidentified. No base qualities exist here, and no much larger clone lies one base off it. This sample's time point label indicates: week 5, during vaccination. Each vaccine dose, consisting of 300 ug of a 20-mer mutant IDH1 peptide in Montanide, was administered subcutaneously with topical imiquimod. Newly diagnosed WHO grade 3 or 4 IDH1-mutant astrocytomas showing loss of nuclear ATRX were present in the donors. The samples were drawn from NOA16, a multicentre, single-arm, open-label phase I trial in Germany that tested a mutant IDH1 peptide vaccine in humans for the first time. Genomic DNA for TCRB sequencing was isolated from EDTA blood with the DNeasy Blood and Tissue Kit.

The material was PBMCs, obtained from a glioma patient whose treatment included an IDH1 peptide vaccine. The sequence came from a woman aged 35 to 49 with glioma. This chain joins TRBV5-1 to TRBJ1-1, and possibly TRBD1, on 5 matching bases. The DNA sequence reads TGCGCCAGCAGCTTGGGCAGGGCCACTGAAGCTTTCTTT. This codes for CASSLGRATEAFF.